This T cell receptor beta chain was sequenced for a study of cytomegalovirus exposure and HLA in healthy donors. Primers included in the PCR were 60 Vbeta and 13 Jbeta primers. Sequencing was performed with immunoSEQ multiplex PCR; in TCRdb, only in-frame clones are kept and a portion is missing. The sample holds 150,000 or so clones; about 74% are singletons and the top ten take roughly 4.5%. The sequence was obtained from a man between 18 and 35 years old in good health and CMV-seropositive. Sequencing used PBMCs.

The CDR3 is CASTPGQGAKFF. The CDR3 region has the DNA TGTGCCAGCACCCCGGGACAGGGGGCGAAGTTCTTC. This sequence joins TRBV2 and TRBJ2-1; the match to TRBD1 covers 12 bases. From germline, CDR1 is SNHLY and CDR2 FYNNEI. With 7 bases clipped from V and 14 bases from J, the junction kept 6 bases outside the gene matches. This CDR3 spans 12 amino acids.